What follows are 6 T cell receptor beta chains derived from one specimen sequenced in a study of CD8 T cells in ankylosing spondylitis. Study results and limitations: It appeared that ankylosing spondylitis blood was characterized by a TCR beta motif of fewer than 10 highly homologous variants.

TCRdb reanalysed the 5' RACE reads using MiXCR and keeps one entry per CDR3 protein. The sample has 700,000 to 850,000 distinct CDR3 sequences; 10% to 15% are singletons. These TCRs are of unknown antigen specificity. Sequencing was done on a sample of blood, either unsorted or a sorted T cell fraction (not recorded which). Receptors originate from a male donor with ankylosing spondylitis.

This clonotype has only a few counts. The rearrangement joins TRBV3-1 to TRBJ2-3, with D uncertain. The CDR3 spans 15 residues. V shed 7 bases and J shed 2 bases, with 16 bases lying between them. In germline, CDR1 is LGHDT, CDR2 YNNKEL (reference sequence). The CDR3 nucleotides are TGTGCCAGCACCTTGACACATGACCCCACAGATACGCAGTATTTT. Amino acid sequence: CASTLTHDPTDTQYF.

This clonotype was observed once. The rearrangement uses TRBV11-2 and TRBJ2-5; 9 nucleotides align to TRBD1. CDR1 is SGHAT and CDR2 is FQNNGV in the germline V gene. V shed 5 bases, J shed 5 bases, and the junction held 18 bases outside the gene matches. The CDR3 totals 18 residues. CDR3 sequence reads: CASSRLGGTGRYGETQYF. CDR3 DNA sequence: TGTGCCAGCAGCCGTCTGGGGGGGACAGGGAGGTATGGGGAGACCCAGTACTTC.

The chain carries TRBV24-1 and TRBJ2-1; D may be TRBD2 (6 bases). The CDR3 is made up of 15 amino acids. Trimming shortened V by 3 bases and J by 7 bases, and 15 bases separated the two germline ends. From germline, CDR1 is KGHDR and CDR2 SFDVKD. CDR3 residues: CATSDEGTFSNEQFF. In nucleotides, the CDR3 is TGTGCCACCAGTGATGAGGGGACTTTCTCAAATGAGCAGTTCTTC.

This chain uses TRBV2 with TRBJ1-4; D gene uncertain. The V end was cut by 2 bases, the J end by 6 bases, with 13 bases between. Germline lookup yields CDR1 SNHLY and CDR2 FYNNEI. The CDR3 is made up of 15 amino acids. The CDR3 protein is CASSERHGKYEKLFF. DNA of the CDR3: TGTGCCAGCAGTGAACGTCACGGGAAATATGAAAAACTGTTTTTT.

This clonotype was observed at least ten times. The chain is built from TRBV11-2 and TRBJ2-4; 11 bases match TRBD2. Germline trimming cut 4 bases from V and 8 bases from J; bases unmatched to any gene: 16. The CDR3 length is 18 residues. CDR1 and CDR2 from the germline V gene are SGHAT and FQNNGV. Here the CDR3 DNA reads TGTGCCAGCAGCTCCCGTAGCGGGGGGGCCGAGTGGAGTTACATTCAGTACTTC. It specifies CASSSRSGGAEWSYIQYF.

Only a few counts were recorded for this clonotype. The CDR3 nucleotides read TGTGCCAGCAGTTTCCACTCAGGGGGCTCAAGGACCTACGAGCAGTACTTC. Amino acid sequence: CASSFHSGGSRTYEQYF. V and J are TRBV12-3 or TRBV12-4 and TRBJ2-7; 8 bases fit TRBD1. The J segment lost 2 bases and the V segment lost 3 bases, leaving 12 bases of the junction unmatched. This CDR3 spans 17 amino acids.